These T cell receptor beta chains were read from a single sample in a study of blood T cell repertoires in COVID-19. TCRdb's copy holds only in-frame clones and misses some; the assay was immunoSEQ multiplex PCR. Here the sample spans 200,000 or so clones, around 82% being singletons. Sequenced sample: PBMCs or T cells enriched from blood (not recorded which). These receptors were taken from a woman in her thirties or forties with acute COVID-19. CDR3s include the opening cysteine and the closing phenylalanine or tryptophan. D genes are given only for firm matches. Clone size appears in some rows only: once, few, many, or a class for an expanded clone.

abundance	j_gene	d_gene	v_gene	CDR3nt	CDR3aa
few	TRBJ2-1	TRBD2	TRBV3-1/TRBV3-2	TGTGCCAGCAGCCACACAAGCGGGGGGCCCAACAATGAGCAGTTCTTC	CASSHTSGGPNNEQFF
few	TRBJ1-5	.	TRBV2	TGTGCCAGCAGTTCGGTTTTTGGTAGCAATCAGCCCCAGCATTTT	CASSSVFGSNQPQHF
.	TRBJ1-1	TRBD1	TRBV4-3	TGCGCCAGCACCAGGGACAGGAGAAACACTGAAGCTTTCTTT	CASTRDRRNTEAFF
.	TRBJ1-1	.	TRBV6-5	TGTGCCAGCGCTCAGGAGAACACTGAAGCTTTCTTT	CASAQENTEAFF
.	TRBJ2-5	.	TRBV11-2	TGTGCCAGCAGCTTAGCTACAGGGTTTAGTGAGACCCAGTACTTC	CASSLATGFSETQYF
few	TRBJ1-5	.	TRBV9	TGTGCCAGCAGCGTAGAGACAGGTCAGCCCCAGCATTTT	CASSVETGQPQHF
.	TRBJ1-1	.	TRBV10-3	TGTGCCATCAACCCCGGTGCTCAAACAGGTGAAGCTTTCTTT	CAINPGAQTGEAFF
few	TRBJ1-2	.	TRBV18	TGTGCCAGCTCACCCGGGGGGGAGAACTATGGCTACACCTTC	CASSPGGENYGYTF
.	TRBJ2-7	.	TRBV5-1	TGCGCCAGCAGCTTGCTGCAGGGTCCCTACGAGCAGTACTTC	CASSLLQGPYEQYF
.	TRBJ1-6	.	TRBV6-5	TGTGCCAGCAGTTCACAACAGTTTAATTCACCCCTCCACTTT	CASSSQQFNSPLHF